The 30 T cell receptor beta chains given below trace back to one sample, sequenced in a study of sequential checkpoint blockade in melanoma. Noted treatment: randomized to nivolumab then ipilimumab (arm A) or the reverse (arm B). The table came from immunoSEQ multiplex PCR; TCRdb's copy has only in-frame clones and leaves some out. The table lists about 22,000 clones, roughly 80% of them singletons, with over 9% in the top ten. This material consisted of CD8+ T cells sorted from blood (inferred from file names), taken from a patient given nivolumab and ipilimumab in sequence. All receptors derive from a human donor with melanoma.

In this sample, this clone turned up a few times. This rearrangement joins TRBV27 to TRBJ2-7; a possible D gene is TRBD2 (6 bases). The V end was cut by 0 bases, the J end by 6 bases, with 9 bases between. Germline CDR1 reads MNHEY; CDR2 reads SMNVEV (reference sequence). The CDR3 has 13 residues. The CDR3 reads CASSLSRLGEQYF. For the CDR3, the DNA is TGTGCCAGCAGTTTATCCCGACTAGGCGAGCAGTACTTC.

This clone came up a few times. The same CDR3 can be traced to other DNA sequences in this sample. V and J are TRBV11-2 and TRBJ2-3, with 8 bases that match TRBD1. The germline CDR1 and CDR2 sequences are SGHAT and FQNNGV. Trimming removed 3 bases from V and 1 base from J; junction bases left unmatched: 3. CDR3 size: 15 residues. This CDR3 reads CASSLAGQGTDTQYF. For the CDR3, the DNA is TGTGCCAGCAGCTTGGCGGGACAGGGCACAGATACGCAGTATTTT.

The chain joins TRBV2 to TRBJ2-7; D ambiguous. V dropped 2 bases and J dropped 0 bases, with 8 bases sitting between them. The length of the CDR3 is 14 residues. Germline V gene data show CDR1 as SNHLY and CDR2 as FYNNEI. The CDR3 protein is CASSESPTSYEQYF. CDR3 in DNA: TGTGCCAGCAGTGAAAGTCCTACCTCCTACGAGCAGTACTTC.

The chain joins TRBV7-2 to TRBJ2-7, with 7 bases identical to TRBD2. The ends lost 2 bases at V and 3 bases at J; junction bases unmatched: 7. CDR1 and CDR2 (germline): SGHTA, FQGNSA. The CDR3 is 15 residues long. The CDR3 is CASSLTGGGVYEQYF. The CDR3 DNA sequence: TGTGCCAGCAGCTTAACTGGCGGGGGTGTCTACGAGCAGTACTTC.

CDR3 DNA sequence: TGTGCCAGCAGTGACAACTTAGGCATGGGGACAAGCTCCTACAATGAGCAGTTCTTC. This gives the protein CASSDNLGMGTSSYNEQFF. This chain uses TRBV6-4 with TRBJ2-1; perhaps TRBD1 as D (6 bases). Between the trimmed V and J ends, which lost 2 bases and 0 bases, there was a span of 20 bases. This CDR3 is built from 19 residues. CDR1 and CDR2 from the germline V gene are MRHNA and SNTAGT.

This chain uses TRBV27 with TRBJ1-1; tentative D call: TRBD1 (6 bases). Trimming left V 2 bases short and J 3 bases short, with 10 bases between. Germline-derived CDR1 and CDR2 are MNHEY and SMNVEV (reference sequence). This CDR3 has 14 amino acids. CDR3 sequence reads: CASSLRGGYTEAFF. The CDR3 coding sequence is TGTGCCAGCAGTTTAAGGGGGGGCTACACTGAAGCTTTCTTT.

The V and J genes are TRBV4-1 and TRBJ1-5; possible D gene TRBD1, 6 bases. Germline-derived CDR1 and CDR2 are MGHRA and YSYEKL. The CDR3 runs 14 residues. Deletions cut 2 bases from V and 7 bases from J, with 12 bases between. The CDR3 DNA follows: TGCGCCAGCAGCCAAATTACAGGGAACCAGCCCCAGCATTTT. Residues: CASSQITGNQPQHF.

The chain links TRBV27 to TRBJ2-1; perhaps TRBD1 as D (8 bases). The germline gives CDR1 MNHEY, CDR2 SMNVEV (reference sequence). V lost 3 bases to trimming and J lost 7 bases, with 25 bases between them. This CDR3 region has 18 residues. The DNA for the CDR3 is TGTGCCAGCAGTTTCTACCCCCCCCAGGGGGCGCGGGGGAATGAGCAGTTCTTC. Translation: CASSFYPPQGARGNEQFF.

The gene calls are TRBV5-4 and TRBJ2-1; 9 bases are a match to TRBD2. Germline lookup yields CDR1 SGHNT and CDR2 YYREEE (reference sequence). V dropped 3 bases and J dropped 7; count of bases not matched to a gene: 17. The CDR3 is 18 amino acids. This chain's CDR3 is CASSWLVGAGGRSNEQFF. The CDR3 DNA follows: TGTGCCAGCAGCTGGCTGGTTGGCGCGGGAGGGCGAAGTAATGAGCAGTTCTTC.

The chain has TRBV7-2 and TRBJ2-1; D might be TRBD1 (5 bases). This CDR3 has 17 residues. Germline V CDR1 and CDR2: SGHTA, FQGNSA. The V end lost 5 bases, the J end lost 0 bases, and 17 bases lay between the germline ends. This CDR3 is CASSQYTTGSSYNEQFF. CDR3 sequence (DNA): TGTGCCAGCAGCCAATATACTACAGGTAGCTCCTACAATGAGCAGTTCTTC.

The CDR3 DNA reads as TGTGCCAGCAGCTTAGCTGGAGTGGGGCCCTACTATGGCTACACCTTC. It codes for CASSLAGVGPYYGYTF. V gene TRBV11-2 combines with J gene TRBJ1-2, with D perhaps matching TRBD1 (5 bases). With 1 base removed from V and 3 bases from J, the gap between germline ends came to 15 bases. Germline CDR1 SGHAT, CDR2 FQNNGV. The CDR3 has 16 amino acids.

This CDR3 is CASSNKPSPSGYGYTF. The CDR3 nucleotides are TGCGCCAGCAGCAACAAACCTAGTCCTTCCGGCTATGGCTACACCTTC. This chain uses TRBV5-1 with TRBJ1-2, with D unclear. The V and J ends lost 4 bases and 4 bases respectively, with 20 bases between them. The germline gives CDR1 SGHRS, CDR2 YFSETQ. The CDR3 extends over 16 amino acids.

The chain employs TRBV15 and TRBJ2-2, with 7 bases lining up with TRBD2. With 0 bases clipped from V and 3 bases from J, the junction kept 4 bases outside the gene matches. The CDR3 covers 16 residues. The germline V gene has CDR1 LNHNV and CDR2 YYDKDF (reference sequence). As DNA, the CDR3 is TGTGCCACCAGCAGAGATATGGCGGGAGACACCGGGGAGCTGTTTTTT. This gives the protein CATSRDMAGDTGELFF.

V is TRBV5-4 and J is TRBJ1-2, with a possible D match to TRBD1 (5 bases). The germline gives CDR1 SGHNT, CDR2 YYREEE (reference sequence). The CDR3 sequence is 13 residues long. Trimming shortened V by 2 bases and J by 3 bases, and 8 bases separated the two germline ends. DNA for the CDR3: TGTGCCAGCAGCTTCGACAGTCACTATGGCTACACCTTC. Its translation: CASSFDSHYGYTF.

This clone showed up just a few times. This sequence joins TRBV10-3 and TRBJ2-7; the match to TRBD2 covers 16 bases. V trimming: 6 bases; J trimming: 7 bases; junction bases outside the gene matches: 9. CDR3 length: 16 amino acids. Germline-derived CDR1 and CDR2 are ENHRY and SYGVKD. The CDR3 region has the DNA TGTGCCATCAGCCCCCTCGGGACTAGCGGGGGGGTGGAGCAGTACTTC. It translates to CAISPLGTSGGVEQYF.

This clone has just one count. This chain connects TRBV5-4 to TRBJ2-5, with 7 bases lining up with TRBD2. The germline V gene has CDR1 SGHNT and CDR2 YYREEE (reference sequence). This CDR3 has 13 residues. With V trimmed by 3 bases and J by 4 bases, 3 bases remained unmatched. The CDR3 DNA reads TGTGCCAGCAGCTCAGCGGGGTCAGAGACCCAGTACTTC. Translating gives CASSSAGSETQYF.

CDR3 in DNA: TGTGCCAGCAGCAGCCGGGAGGGGCACTCCTACAATGAGCAGTTCTTC. It codes for CASSSREGHSYNEQFF. V and J are TRBV7-9 and TRBJ2-1; the match to TRBD2 covers 8 bases. The junction had 6 bases not matched to a gene; V was cut back by 5 bases and J by 0 bases. The CDR3 extends over 16 amino acids. Germline CDR1 reads SEHNR; CDR2 reads FQNEAQ (reference sequence).

V usage is TRBV2 and J usage is TRBJ2-3, with D hard to call. V was pared by 6 bases and J by 2 bases, with 18 bases between. This CDR3 has 16 residues. From germline, CDR1 is SNHLY and CDR2 FYNNEI. In DNA form, the CDR3 reads TGTGCCAGCAGCGGTGGAGAAGCGAGTATCACAGATACGCAGTATTTT. It translates to CASSGGEASITDTQYF.

The rearrangement joins TRBV5-1 to TRBJ2-2, with D maybe TRBD2 (5 bases). This CDR3 is built from 20 residues. V lost 4 bases to trimming and J lost 1 base, with 26 bases between them. CDR1 and CDR2 from the germline V gene are SGHRS and YFSETQ. The CDR3, as DNA: TGCGCCAGCAGCATCCGAGCGGAGGACCTCTCACGGGGGAACACCGGGGAGCTGTTTTTT. It codes for CASSIRAEDLSRGNTGELFF.

This clone is medium-sized within its sample. The chain links TRBV2 to TRBJ2-7; 8 bases map to TRBD1. The CDR3 is made up of 17 amino acids. Trimming at V came to 1 base and at J to 3 bases, leaving 11 bases not matched to a gene. Germline CDR1 reads SNHLY; CDR2 reads FYNNEI. The CDR3 loop is CASSEGWGQGAFYEQYF. The CDR3, as DNA: TGTGCCAGCAGTGAAGGATGGGGGCAGGGGGCGTTCTACGAGCAGTACTTC.

This clone appeared a single time. The rearrangement links TRBV5-1 to TRBJ1-1; a weak D match, TRBD1 (5 bases). V was trimmed by 2 bases and J by 9 bases, leaving 17 bases between them. Germline CDR1 SGHRS, CDR2 YFSETQ. There are 14 residues in the CDR3. CDR3 coding DNA: TGCGCCAGCAGCTTAGGGACCTACAGCGGGAAAGCTTTCTTT. It yields the protein CASSLGTYSGKAFF.

This clone occurred a few times. The chain joins TRBV5-1 to TRBJ2-1; tentatively, D is TRBD2 (5 bases). This CDR3 has 13 residues. The V end was cut by 1 base, the J end by 4 bases, with 6 bases between. Germline V gene data show CDR1 as SGHRS and CDR2 as YFSETQ. This CDR3 is CASSLLAYNEQFF. Written as DNA, the CDR3 is TGCGCCAGCAGCTTGTTAGCGTACAATGAGCAGTTCTTC.

The chain joins TRBV14 to TRBJ2-7; possibly TRBD2 for D (7 bases). V was shortened by 8 bases and J by 0 bases, with 20 bases between the two germline ends. The CDR3 has 16 residues. Per the germline V gene, CDR1 is SGHDN and CDR2 is FVKESK. The CDR3 DNA reads as TGTGCCAGCGAAGAGGGGGGGCCAAGCAGCTCCTACGAGCAGTACTTC. It codes for CASEEGGPSSSYEQYF.

This clone has just a few counts. V and J are TRBV27 and TRBJ1-2; TRBD1 might be the D (5 bases). This CDR3 spans 13 amino acids. The germline CDR1 and CDR2 sequences are MNHEY and SMNVEV (reference sequence). V shed 0 bases and J shed 7 bases, with 9 bases lying between them. The CDR3 DNA is TGTGCCAGCAGTTTATCGGGGCTATCTGGCTACACCTTC. Residues: CASSLSGLSGYTF.

V usage is TRBV7-9 and J usage is TRBJ2-2, with a weak D call TRBD2 (6 bases). Looked up from germline, CDR1 is SEHNR and CDR2 is FQNEAQ (reference sequence). The V end lost 5 bases, the J end lost 6 bases, and 19 bases lay between the germline ends. The CDR3 has 16 amino acids. CDR3 in DNA: TGTGCCAGCAGCCCTCCCTTCGGGGGTGACGCCGGGGAGCTGTTTTTT. Its translation is CASSPPFGGDAGELFF.

The chain has TRBV27 and TRBJ2-7; D not resolved. CDR1 MNHEY and CDR2 SMNVEV come from the germline V gene (reference sequence). The CDR3 is 12 amino acids. Trimming stripped 6 bases from V and 4 bases from J, with 10 bases between. CDR3 in amino acids: CASRGTAYEQYF. DNA of the CDR3: TGTGCCAGCAGGGGCACCGCATACGAGCAGTACTTC.

This clone was seen a few times. The chain uses TRBV30 and TRBJ1-1, with D uncertain. Deletions cut 4 bases from V and 0 bases from J, with 12 bases between. Germline V gene data show CDR1 as GTSNPN and CDR2 as SVGIG (reference sequence). CDR3 length: 14 amino acids. CDR3 nucleotide sequence: TGTGCCTGGAACCTCAAGAGTATGAACACTGAAGCTTTCTTT. As protein: CAWNLKSMNTEAFF. The full variable domain, in which reference TRBV30 and TRBJ1-1 provide the parts outside the CDR3, is SQTIHQWPATLVQPVGSPLSLECTVEGTSNPNLYWYRQAAGRGLQLLFYSVGIGQISSEVPQNLSASRPQDRQFILSSKKLLLSDSGFYLCAWNLKSMNTEAFFGQGTRLTVV.

The chain uses TRBV6-5 and TRBJ1-1; D might be TRBD1 (5 bases). Trimming took 5 bases from V and 5 from J, leaving 15 bases between them. The CDR3 has 14 amino acids. The germline CDR1 and CDR2 sequences are MNHEY and SVGAGI. In nucleotides, the CDR3 is TGTGCCAGCAGTCCGACAATGGGGGGGACTGAAGCTTTCTTT. This codes for CASSPTMGGTEAFF.

The chain links TRBV7-2 to TRBJ2-7, with TRBD2 identical over 8 bases. This CDR3 is 15 amino acids long. Germline assignment: CDR1 SGHTA and CDR2 FQGNSA. V lost 6 bases to trimming and J lost 6 bases; unmatched junction nucleotides: 13. The CDR3 nucleotides are TGTGCCAGCAGACCCGCGAGCGGGAGAAGGCTCGAGCAGTACTTC. Encoded protein: CASRPASGRRLEQYF.

The genes are TRBV27 and TRBJ2-6, with 9 bases lining up with TRBD1. This CDR3 is built from 19 residues. V shed 6 bases and J 0 bases; nucleotides not matched to a gene: 12. Germline V CDR1 and CDR2: MNHEY, SMNVEV (reference sequence). The CDR3 here is CASRLNPGQGYSGANVLTF. In nucleotides, the CDR3 is TGTGCCAGCAGGCTTAATCCGGGACAGGGATACTCTGGGGCCAACGTCCTGACTTTC. The full variable domain, completed using reference TRBV27 and TRBJ2-6, is EAQVTQNPRYLITVTGKKLTVTCSQNMNHEYMSWYRQDPGLGLRQIYYSMNVEVTDKGDVPEGYKVSRKEKRNFPLILESPSPNQTSLYFCASRLNPGQGYSGANVLTFGAGSRLTVL.